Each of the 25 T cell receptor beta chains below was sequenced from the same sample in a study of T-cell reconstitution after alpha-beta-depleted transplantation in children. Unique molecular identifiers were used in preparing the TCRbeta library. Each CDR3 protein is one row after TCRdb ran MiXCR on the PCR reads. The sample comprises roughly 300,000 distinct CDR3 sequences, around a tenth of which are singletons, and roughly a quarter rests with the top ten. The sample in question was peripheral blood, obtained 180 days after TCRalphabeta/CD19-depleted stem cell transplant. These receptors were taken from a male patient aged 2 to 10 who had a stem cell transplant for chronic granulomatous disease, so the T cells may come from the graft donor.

Here the CDR3 DNA reads TGTGCCAGCGGCGCCATCAAGAGCTCTGGAAACACCATATATTTT. This sequence encodes CASGAIKSSGNTIYF. The chain is built from TRBV2 and TRBJ1-3; no firm D call. The CDR3 is 15 amino acids. Germline assignment: CDR1 SNHLY and CDR2 FYNNEI. V was shortened by 8 bases and J by 0 bases, with 14 bases between the two germline ends.

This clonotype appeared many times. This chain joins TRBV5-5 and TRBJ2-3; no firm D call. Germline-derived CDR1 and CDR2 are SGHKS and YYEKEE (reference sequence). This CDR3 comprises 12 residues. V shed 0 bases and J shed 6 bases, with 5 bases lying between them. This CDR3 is CASSLARDTQYF. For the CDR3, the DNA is TGTGCCAGCAGCTTGGCCCGGGATACGCAGTATTTT.

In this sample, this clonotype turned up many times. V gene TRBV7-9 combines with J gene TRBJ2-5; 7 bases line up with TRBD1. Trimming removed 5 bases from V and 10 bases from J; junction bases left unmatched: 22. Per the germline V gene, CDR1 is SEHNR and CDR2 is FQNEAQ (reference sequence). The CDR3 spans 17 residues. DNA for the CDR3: TGTGCCAGCAGCAATAATCAAGACTCCGGGACAGCCGGTCGCCAGTACTTC. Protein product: CASSNNQDSGTAGRQYF. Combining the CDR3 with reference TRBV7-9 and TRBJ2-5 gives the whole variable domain DTGVSQNPRHKITKRGQNVTFRCDPISEHNRLYWYRQTLGQGPEFLTYFQNEAQLEKSRLLSDRFSAERPKGSFSTLEIQRTEQGDSAMYLCASSNNQDSGTAGRQYFGPGTRLLVL.

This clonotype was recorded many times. The CDR3 DNA is TGTGCCAGCAGGACTACCGGGAGCGATGAGCAGTTCTTC. It translates to CASRTTGSDEQFF. The chain joins TRBV28 to TRBJ2-1; D is perhaps TRBD2 (6 bases). The CDR3 contains 13 residues. The germline V gene has CDR1 MDHEN and CDR2 SYDVKM. V was cut by 6 bases and J by 8 bases, with 14 bases left in between. The entire variable domain, with the rest obtained from reference TRBV28 and TRBJ2-1, is as follows: DVKVTQSSRYLVKRTGEKVFLECVQDMDHENMFWYRQDPGLGLRLIYFSYDVKMKEKGDIPEGYSVSREKKERFSLILESASTNQTSMYLCASRTTGSDEQFFGPGTRLTVL.

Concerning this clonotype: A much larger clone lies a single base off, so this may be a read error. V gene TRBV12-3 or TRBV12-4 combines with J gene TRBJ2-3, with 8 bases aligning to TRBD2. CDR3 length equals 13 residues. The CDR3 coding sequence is TGTGCCGGCAGGACTAGCTTGACAGATACGCAGTATTTT. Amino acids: CAGRTSLTDTQYF.

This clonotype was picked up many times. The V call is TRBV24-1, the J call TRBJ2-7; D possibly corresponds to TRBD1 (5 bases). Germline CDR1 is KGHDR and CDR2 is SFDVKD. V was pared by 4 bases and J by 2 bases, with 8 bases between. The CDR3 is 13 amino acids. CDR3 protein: CATSDRVAYEQYF. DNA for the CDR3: TGTGCCACCAGTGACAGGGTGGCCTACGAGCAGTACTTC.

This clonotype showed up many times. The chain's CDR3 is CSVQVGGPFYEQYF. In nucleotides, the CDR3 is TGCAGCGTCCAGGTTGGGGGGCCATTCTACGAGCAGTACTTC. This sequence joins TRBV29-1 and TRBJ2-7, with D possibly being TRBD1 or TRBD2 (6 bases each). The CDR3 is 14 residues long. V was shortened by 6 bases and J by 3 bases, with 18 bases between the two germline ends. From germline, CDR1 is SQVTM and CDR2 ANQGSEA.

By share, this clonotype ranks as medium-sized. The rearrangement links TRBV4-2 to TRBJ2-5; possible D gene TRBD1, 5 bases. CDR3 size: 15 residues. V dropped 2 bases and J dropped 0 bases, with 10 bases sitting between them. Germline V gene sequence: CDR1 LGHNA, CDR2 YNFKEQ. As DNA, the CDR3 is TGTGCCAGCAGCCAACCAGGGTCATACCAAGAGACCCAGTACTTC. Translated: CASSQPGSYQETQYF.

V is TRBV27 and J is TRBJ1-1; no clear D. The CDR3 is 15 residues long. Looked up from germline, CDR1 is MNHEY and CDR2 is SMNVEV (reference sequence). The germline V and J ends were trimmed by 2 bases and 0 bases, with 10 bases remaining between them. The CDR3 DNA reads TGTGCCAGCAGTTTAAATCCGGGCATGAACACTGAAGCTTTCTTT. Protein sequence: CASSLNPGMNTEAFF.

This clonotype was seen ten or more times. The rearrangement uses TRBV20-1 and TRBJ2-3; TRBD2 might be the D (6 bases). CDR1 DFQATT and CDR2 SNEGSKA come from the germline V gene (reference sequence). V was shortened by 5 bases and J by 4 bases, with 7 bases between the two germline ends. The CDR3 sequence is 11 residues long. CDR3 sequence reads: CSAWEADTQYF. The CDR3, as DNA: TGCAGTGCTTGGGAGGCAGATACGCAGTATTTT.

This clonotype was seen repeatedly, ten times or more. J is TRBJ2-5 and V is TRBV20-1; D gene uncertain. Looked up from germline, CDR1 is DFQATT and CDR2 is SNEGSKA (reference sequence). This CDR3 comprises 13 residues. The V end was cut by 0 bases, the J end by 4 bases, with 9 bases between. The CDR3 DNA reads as TGCAGTGCTAGAGATTTTGGGCCAGAGACCCAGTACTTC. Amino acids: CSARDFGPETQYF.

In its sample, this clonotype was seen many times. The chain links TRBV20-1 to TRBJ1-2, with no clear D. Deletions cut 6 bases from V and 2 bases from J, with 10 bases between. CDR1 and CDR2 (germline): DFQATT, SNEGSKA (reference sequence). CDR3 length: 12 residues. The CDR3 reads CSATDTNYGYTF. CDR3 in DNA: TGCAGTGCAACCGACACAAACTATGGCTACACCTTC.

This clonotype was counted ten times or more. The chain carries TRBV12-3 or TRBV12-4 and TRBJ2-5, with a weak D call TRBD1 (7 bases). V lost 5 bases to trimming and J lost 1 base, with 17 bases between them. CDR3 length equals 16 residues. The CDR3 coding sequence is TGTGCCAGCAGTCGCGGGACAGCAACCTTCCAAGAGACCCAGTACTTC. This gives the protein CASSRGTATFQETQYF.

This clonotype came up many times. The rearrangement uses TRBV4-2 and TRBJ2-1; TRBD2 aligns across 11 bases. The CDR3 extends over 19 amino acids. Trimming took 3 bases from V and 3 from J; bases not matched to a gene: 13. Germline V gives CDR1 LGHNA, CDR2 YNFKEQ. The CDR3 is CASSHAGTSGDGGYNEQFF. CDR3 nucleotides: TGTGCCAGCAGCCACGCCGGGACTAGCGGAGACGGGGGCTACAATGAGCAGTTCTTC.

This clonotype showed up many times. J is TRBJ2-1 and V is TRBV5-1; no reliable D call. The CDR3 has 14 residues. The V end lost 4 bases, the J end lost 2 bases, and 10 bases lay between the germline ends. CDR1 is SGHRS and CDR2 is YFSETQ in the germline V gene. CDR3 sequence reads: CASSGITPYNEQFF. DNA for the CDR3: TGCGCCAGCAGCGGAATAACCCCCTACAATGAGCAGTTCTTC.

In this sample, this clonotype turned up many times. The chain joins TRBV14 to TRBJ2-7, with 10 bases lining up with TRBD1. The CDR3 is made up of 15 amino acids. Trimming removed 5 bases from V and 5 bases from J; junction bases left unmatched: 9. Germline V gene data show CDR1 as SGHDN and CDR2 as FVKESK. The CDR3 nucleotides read TGTGCCAGCAGCGGACCCGGGACAGGGGCAAACGAGCAGTACTTC. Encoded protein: CASSGPGTGANEQYF.

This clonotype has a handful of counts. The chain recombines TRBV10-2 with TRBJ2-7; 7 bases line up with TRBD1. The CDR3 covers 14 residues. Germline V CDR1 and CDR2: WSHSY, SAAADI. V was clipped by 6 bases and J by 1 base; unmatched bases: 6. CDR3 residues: CASRRQGLSYEQYF. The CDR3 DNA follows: TGCGCCAGCAGAAGACAGGGTCTTTCCTACGAGCAGTACTTC.

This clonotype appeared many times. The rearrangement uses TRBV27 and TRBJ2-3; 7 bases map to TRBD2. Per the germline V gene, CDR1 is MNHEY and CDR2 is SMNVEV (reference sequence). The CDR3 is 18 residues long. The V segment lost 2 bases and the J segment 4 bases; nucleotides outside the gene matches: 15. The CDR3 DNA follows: TGTGCCAGCAGTTTAAACAGGCCAGCGGGGCCAAGGCCAGATACGCAGTATTTT. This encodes CASSLNRPAGPRPDTQYF.

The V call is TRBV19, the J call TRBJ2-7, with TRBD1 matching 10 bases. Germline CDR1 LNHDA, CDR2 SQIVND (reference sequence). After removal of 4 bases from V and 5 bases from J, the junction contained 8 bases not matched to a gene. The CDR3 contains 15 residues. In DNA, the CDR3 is TGTGCCAGTAGTACCATACCGGGACAGGGGAACGAGCAGTACTTC. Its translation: CASSTIPGQGNEQYF.

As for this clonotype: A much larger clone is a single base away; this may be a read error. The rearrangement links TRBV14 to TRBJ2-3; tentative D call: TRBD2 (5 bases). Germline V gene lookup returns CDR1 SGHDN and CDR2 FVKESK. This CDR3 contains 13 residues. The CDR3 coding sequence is TGTGCCAGCGGCCAAATTAGCGTGGATACGCAGTATTTT. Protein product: CASGQISVDTQYF.

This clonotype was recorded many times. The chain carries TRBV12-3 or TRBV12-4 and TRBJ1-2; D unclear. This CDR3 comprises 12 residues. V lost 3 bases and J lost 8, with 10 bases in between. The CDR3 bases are TGTGCCAGCAGTTTGACCCGGGCCGGCTACACCTTC. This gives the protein CASSLTRAGYTF.

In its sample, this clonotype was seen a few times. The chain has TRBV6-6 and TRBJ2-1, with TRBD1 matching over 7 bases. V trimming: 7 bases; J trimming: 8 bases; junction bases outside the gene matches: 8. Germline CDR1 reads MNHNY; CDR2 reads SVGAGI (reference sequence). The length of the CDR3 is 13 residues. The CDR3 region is CASTEGARDEQFF. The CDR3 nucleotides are TGTGCCAGCACAGAGGGGGCTAGGGATGAGCAGTTCTTC.

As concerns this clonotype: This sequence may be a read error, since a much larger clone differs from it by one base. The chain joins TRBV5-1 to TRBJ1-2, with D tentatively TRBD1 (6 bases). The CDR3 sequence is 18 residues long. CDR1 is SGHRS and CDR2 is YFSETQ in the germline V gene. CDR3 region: CASSLVPAGTRTNYDYTF. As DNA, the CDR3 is TGCGCCAGCAGCTTGGTCCCCGCCGGGACACGGACAAACTATGACTACACCTTC. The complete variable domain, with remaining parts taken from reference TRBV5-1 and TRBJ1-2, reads KAGVTQTPRYLIKTRGQQVTLSCSPISGHRSVSWYQQTPGQGLQFLFEYFSETQRNKGNFPGRFSGRQFSNSRSEMNVSTLELGDSALYLCASSLVPAGTRTNYDYTFGSGTRLTVV.

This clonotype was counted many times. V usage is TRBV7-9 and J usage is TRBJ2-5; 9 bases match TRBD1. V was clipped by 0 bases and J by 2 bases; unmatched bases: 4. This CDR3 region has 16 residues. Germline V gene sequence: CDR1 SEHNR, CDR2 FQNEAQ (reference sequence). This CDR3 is CASSLAFGTGQETQYF. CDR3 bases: TGTGCCAGCAGCTTAGCCTTCGGGACAGGGCAAGAGACCCAGTACTTC.

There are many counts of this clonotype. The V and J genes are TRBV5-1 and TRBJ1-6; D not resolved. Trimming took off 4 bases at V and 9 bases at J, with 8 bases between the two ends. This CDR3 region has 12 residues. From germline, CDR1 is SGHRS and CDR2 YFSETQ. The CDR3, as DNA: TGCGCCAGCAGCCCCGTGGGTTCACCCCTCCACTTT. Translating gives CASSPVGSPLHF.